This is a list of T cell receptor beta chains from one sample in a study of blood T cell repertoires in COVID-19. The table came from immunoSEQ multiplex PCR; TCRdb's copy has only in-frame clones and leaves some out. The table has about 100,000 clones, around four fifths seen once; the top ten hold 12%. The sequenced material came from peripheral blood. The receptors here all came from a woman in her seventies with acute or convalescent COVID-19. The CDR3 runs from the conserved cysteine through the conserved F or W. Each record gives: J gene, V gene, clone size, D gene, CDR3 DNA, CDR3 protein. The D gene is left open where the match is weak. Clone size appears in some rows only: once, few, many, or a class for an expanded clone.

TRBJ2-1 TRBV7-2 . . TGTGCCAGCAGCTTACGGGTGGAGGACAATGAGCAGTTCTTC CASSLRVEDNEQFF
TRBJ1-2 TRBV18 once . TGTGCCAGCTCACTGGAGGCCGCGGGCTACACCTTC CASSLEAAGYTF
TRBJ2-3 TRBV2 . TRBD2 TGTGCCAGCAGGGAGACTAGCGTTTCAGATACGCAGTATTTT CASRETSVSDTQYF
TRBJ2-7 TRBV18 many TRBD1 TGTGCCAGCTCACCACAGTTTCAGGGGGCCCCCTACGAGCAGTACTTC CASSPQFQGAPYEQYF
TRBJ1-2 TRBV19 . TRBD1 TGTGCCAGTAGTAGGTGGGACAGGGGAGGCTATGGCTACACCTTC CASSRWDRGGYGYTF
TRBJ1-2 TRBV13 . TRBD1 TGTGCCAGCAGCTCCGGGACAGGGGAGTTTATAGGCTACACCTTC CASSSGTGEFIGYTF
TRBJ1-5 TRBV3-1/TRBV3-2 . TRBD1 TGTGCCAGCAGCCACAGGGGGGGCAATCAGCCCCAGCATTTT CASSHRGGNQPQHF
TRBJ1-4 TRBV6-2/TRBV6-3 . . TGTGCCAGCAGTTCGTCCAGGGGTGCAACTAATGAAAAACTGTTTTTT CASSSSRGATNEKLFF
TRBJ2-1 TRBV5-5 . TRBD2 TGTGCCAGCAGCTTCCCCGGCGGGGGTAAGGATGAGCAGTTCTTC CASSFPGGGKDEQFF
TRBJ2-3 TRBV9 . TRBD2 TGTGCCAGCAGCGTCGCCGGGCCTAGCGGGGGCCCGCCGCAGTATTTT CASSVAGPSGGPPQYF
TRBJ1-2 TRBV6-5 . TRBD1 TGTGCCACCCAGGGGGGATATGGCTACACCTTC CATQGGYGYTF
TRBJ1-1 TRBV30 . . TGTGCCTGGTCGAAAGGGGCGTTGAACACTGAAGCTTTCTTT CAWSKGALNTEAFF
TRBJ1-4 TRBV4-2 . TRBD1 TGTGCCAGCAGCCAAGATATAGGGACAGGGGGGGTTGAAAAACTGTTTTTT CASSQDIGTGGVEKLFF
TRBJ1-6 TRBV4-3 few . TGCGCCAGCAGCCAAGATCAGCCCAAGATCAGGAATTCACCCCTCCACTTT CASSQDQPKIRNSPLHF
TRBJ2-1 TRBV12-5 . TRBD2 TGTGCTAGTGGTAGCGGGGGGGATGGCAATGAGCAGTTCTTC CASGSGGDGNEQFF
TRBJ1-2 TRBV6-5 once . TGTGCCAGCAGTTACGGACAGCCCTATGGCTACACCTTC CASSYGQPYGYTF
TRBJ2-2 TRBV7-2 many . TGTGCCAGCAGCCGCCAGGGGTACCGGAACACCGGGGAGCTGTTTTTT CASSRQGYRNTGELFF
TRBJ2-3 TRBV20-1 . . TGCAGTTTCTCGAGCACAGATACGCAGTATTTT CSFSSTDTQYF
TRBJ1-1 TRBV30 . . TGTGCCTGGAGGGGCCTCATGAACACTGAAGCTTTCTTT CAWRGLMNTEAFF
TRBJ2-1 TRBV11-3 . TRBD1 TGTGCCAGCAGCTTAGGGGGACAGGGATTTCATGAGCAGTTCTTC CASSLGGQGFHEQFF
TRBJ2-6 TRBV2 . TRBD1 TGTGCCAGCAGTGAATCCGGGACAGGGAGCTCTGGGGCCAACGTCCTGACTTTC CASSESGTGSSGANVLTF
TRBJ2-7 TRBV19 . TRBD1 TGTGCCAGTAGTGGGCAGGGGGAGTACGAGCAGTACTTC CASSGQGEYEQYF
TRBJ1-3 TRBV18 . . TGTGCCAGCTCACCCCTCGACAGTGGAAACACCATATATTTT CASSPLDSGNTIYF
TRBJ1-2 TRBV7-2 . . TGTGCCAGCAGCTTAGCAGCAGGGAACTATGGCTACACCTTC CASSLAAGNYGYTF
TRBJ1-1 TRBV4-3 . TRBD1 TGCGCCAGCAGCCAAGAACAGGGGGCGAGGAACACTGAAGCTTTCTTT CASSQEQGARNTEAFF
TRBJ1-2 TRBV19 . . TGTGCCAGTACCAACGTTGGTCCGTTTCCGGGCTATGGCTACACCTTC CASTNVGPFPGYGYTF
TRBJ1-4 TRBV25-1 . . TGTGCCAGCAGTGACCTCCACGGGGGGGAGCAGGAAAAACTGTTTTTT CASSDLHGGEQEKLFF
TRBJ1-1 TRBV11-2 . TRBD1 TGTGCCAGCAGCTACGGACAGGGGGGGACTGAAGCTTTCTTT CASSYGQGGTEAFF
TRBJ1-2 TRBV12-3/TRBV12-4 . . TGTGCCAGCAGCACTTATGGCTACACCTTC CASSTYGYTF
TRBJ2-4 TRBV7-3 . TRBD1 TGTGCCAGCGCGACAGGGGGCGGAAACATTCAGTACTTC CASATGGGNIQYF
TRBJ1-1 TRBV7-6 . . TGTGCCAGCAGCCCATCAGGATTGAACACTGAAGCTTTCTTT CASSPSGLNTEAFF
TRBJ2-5 TRBV25-1 . . TGTGCCAGCAGTGAATGGGGCAACCAAGAGACCCAGTACTTC CASSEWGNQETQYF
TRBJ2-3 TRBV4-1 . . TGCGCCAGCAGCCAAGGCAGGGCCACAGATACGCAGTATTTT CASSQGRATDTQYF
TRBJ2-2 TRBV7-3 few . TGTGCCAGCAGTTCCCGAGCAGGGGCCGGGGAGCTGTTTTTT CASSSRAGAGELFF
TRBJ2-6 TRBV10-3 . . TGTGCCATCAGTGAGTCGAAAGGGGCTGGGGCCAACGTCCTGACTTTC CAISESKGAGANVLTF
TRBJ2-4 TRBV6-6 . . TGTGCCAGCAGTTACGAGGGTGGGTTTAAAAACATTCAGTACTTC CASSYEGGFKNIQYF